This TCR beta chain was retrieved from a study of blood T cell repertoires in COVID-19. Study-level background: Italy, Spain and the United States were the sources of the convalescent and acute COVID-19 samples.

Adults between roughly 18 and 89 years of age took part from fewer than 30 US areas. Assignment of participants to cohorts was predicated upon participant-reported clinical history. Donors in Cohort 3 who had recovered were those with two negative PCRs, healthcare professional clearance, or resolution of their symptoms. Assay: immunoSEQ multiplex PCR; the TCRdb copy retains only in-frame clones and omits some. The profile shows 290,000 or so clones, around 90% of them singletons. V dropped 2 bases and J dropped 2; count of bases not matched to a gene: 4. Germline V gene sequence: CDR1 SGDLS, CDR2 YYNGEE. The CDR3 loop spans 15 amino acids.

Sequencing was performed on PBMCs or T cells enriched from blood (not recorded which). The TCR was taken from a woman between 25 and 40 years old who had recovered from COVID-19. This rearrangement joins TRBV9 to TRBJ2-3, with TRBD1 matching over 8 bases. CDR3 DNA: TGTGCCAGCAGCGTCCAGGGGGCGCACACAGATACGCAGTATTTT. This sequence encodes CASSVQGAHTDTQYF.